The following is a T cell receptor beta chain sequence with its context. Antigen specificity is unknown. Treatment given: oral pan-JAK inhibitor, 5-10 mg twice daily. Researchers took lesional scalp punch biopsies and peripheral blood from people who were alopecia areata patients. This entry is derived from a study of CD8+ T cells in alopecia areata. For the study at large: Tofacitinib exposure lasted 6 to 18 months, followed by 6 months off drug.

General study points: Because of a solitary nonresponder, the connection of baseline CD8+ expansion to response stays uncertain. Tofacitinib significantly brought down scalp clonality and expanded CD8+ clones among top 100.

Germline V gene sequence: CDR1 SQVTM, CDR2 ANQGSEA. V shed 1 base and J shed 7 bases, with 13 bases lying between them. The CDR3 totals 13 residues. The authors extracted RNA and reverse transcribed it into cDNA as the sequencing template. Sequencing was performed with immunoSEQ multiplex PCR; in TCRdb, only in-frame clones are kept and a portion is missing. Here the sample spans some 200,000 clones, about 60% being singletons. This sequence joins TRBV29-1 and TRBJ1-2, with D tentatively TRBD1 (5 bases). This receptor was obtained from a human donor with alopecia areata. The sample was CD8+ T cells sorted from blood, taken at week 24, from a patient treated with tofacitinib. CDR3 region: CSVEGQWGGGYTF. CDR3 nucleotide sequence: TGCAGCGTTGAAGGACAGTGGGGTGGTGGCTACACCTTC.